This passage covers 9 T cell receptor beta chains from one sample sequenced in a study of response to subunit inactivated influenza vaccine. TCRdb re-called the RT-PCR reads through MiXCR, storing one row per CDR3 protein. This sample has 600,000 to 850,000 distinct CDR3 sequences, with about 15% found just once. The sample in question was PBMCs from blood, obtained 14 to 15 days before vaccination. These TCRs come from a man aged 50 to 59 who received an inactivated influenza vaccine.

This clonotype has more than one count but fewer than ten. This chain joins TRBV29-1 and TRBJ2-1; D remains ambiguous. Trimming shortened V by 1 base and J by 7 bases, and 17 bases separated the two germline ends. Germline CDR1 is SQVTM and CDR2 is ANQGSEA. There are 15 residues in the CDR3. The CDR3 sequence: CSVEASMGWRNEQFF. In DNA, the CDR3 is TGCAGCGTTGAAGCTAGTATGGGGTGGCGGAATGAGCAGTTCTTC.

The gene calls are TRBV27 and TRBJ2-7; 7 nucleotides line up with TRBD1. CDR1 and CDR2 from the germline V gene are MNHEY and SMNVEV (reference sequence). The ends lost 3 bases at V and 2 bases at J; junction bases unmatched: 7. The CDR3 has 15 residues. In DNA form, the CDR3 reads TGTGCCAGCAGTTTGGACAGGAGAAACCCCTACGAGCAGTACTTC. This codes for CASSLDRRNPYEQYF.

This clonotype came up many times. The chain joins TRBV5-1 to TRBJ2-5; no reliable D call. The V gene lost 0 bases and the J gene lost 2 bases, with 11 bases spanning the gap. CDR3 length: 15 residues. Per the germline V gene, CDR1 is SGHRS and CDR2 is YFSETQ. DNA for the CDR3: TGCGCCAGCAGCTTGGCCGAGTTAGAACAAGAGACCCAGTACTTC. It translates to CASSLAELEQETQYF.

This chain joins TRBV3-1 and TRBJ2-7; possible D gene TRBD2, 6 bases. Trimming pared 4 bases from V and 3 bases from J, leaving 13 bases between. From germline, CDR1 is LGHDT and CDR2 YNNKEL (reference sequence). CDR3 length equals 14 residues. This CDR3 is CASSRSSTSYEQYF. CDR3 nucleotides: TGTGCCAGCAGCCGATCTTCGACTAGCTACGAGCAGTACTTC.

This chain joins TRBV28 and TRBJ2-5; TRBD2 matches at 7 bases. J lost 4 bases, V lost 5 bases, and 10 bases had no gene match. Germline V lookup: CDR1 MDHEN, CDR2 SYDVKM. The CDR3 runs 15 residues. This chain's CDR3 is CASSPSGEKRETQYF. The CDR3 nucleotides read TGTGCCAGCAGTCCCAGCGGGGAAAAAAGAGAGACCCAGTACTTC.

With regard to this clonotype: Germline and junction disagree at one end, which may indicate a read error. V is TRBV5-1 and J is TRBJ1-1, with D unresolved. Looked up from germline, CDR1 is SGHRS and CDR2 is YFSETQ. The CDR3 sequence is 15 residues long. DNA for the CDR3: TGCGCCAGCAGCTTGGTTATTTCTGGGAACACTGAAGCTCTCTTT. It translates to CASSLVISGNTEALF.

The chain combines TRBV28 with TRBJ1-1; D may be TRBD1 (6 bases). The CDR3 covers 12 residues. Germline lookup yields CDR1 MDHEN and CDR2 SYDVKM. CDR3 DNA sequence: TGTTACGTACGGGGGGCGAACACTGAAGCTTTCTTT. This translates into CYVRGANTEAFF.

This chain joins TRBV5-1 and TRBJ2-5; TRBD1 agrees at 8 bases. Trimming cost V 4 bases and J 5 bases; bases outside gene matches: 7. This CDR3 is 14 amino acids long. Germline CDR1 is SGHRS and CDR2 is YFSETQ. The CDR3 DNA is TGCGCCAGCAGCGGATGGACAGGGATTGAGACCCAGTACTTC. Translating it yields CASSGWTGIETQYF.

This clonotype was seen a few times. The CDR3 nucleotides are TGTGCCAGCAGCTTAGGTGGAAGGGATTCACCCCTCCACTTT. Translation: CASSLGGRDSPLHF. The chain couples TRBV13 to TRBJ1-6; D remains ambiguous. The CDR3 runs to 14 residues. Trimming removed 0 bases at V and 8 bases at J, with 8 bases between. The germline V gene encodes CDR1 PRHDT and CDR2 FYEKMQ (reference sequence).